This paragraph reports one TCR beta chain. What it binds is unknown. PCR involved 60 Vbeta and 13 Jbeta primers. Using immunoSEQ multiplex PCR, the repertoire was profiled, and TCRdb retains in-frame clones only, with some absent. Its clone listing holds some 120,000 clones. These data originate in a study of cytomegalovirus exposure and HLA in healthy donors. Whole-study results and caveats: Beyond CMV serostatus, there was no information to go on about immune exposure.

Sampled while nominally healthy, donors likely had unrecorded immune exposures. Trimming took 3 bases from V and 8 from J, leaving 22 bases between them. Looked up from germline, CDR1 is MGHRA and CDR2 is YSYEKL. CDR3 length equals 16 residues. This receptor was taken from a man between 18 and 29 years old in good health and CMV-seronegative. The V and J genes are TRBV4-1 and TRBJ2-5, with D possibly TRBD1 on 7 matching bases. The sample consisted of PBMCs. The CDR3 spells CASSQDAGGLRATQYF. The CDR3 DNA reads as TGCGCCAGCAGCCAGGACGCAGGGGGGCTCCGAGCCACCCAGTACTTC.